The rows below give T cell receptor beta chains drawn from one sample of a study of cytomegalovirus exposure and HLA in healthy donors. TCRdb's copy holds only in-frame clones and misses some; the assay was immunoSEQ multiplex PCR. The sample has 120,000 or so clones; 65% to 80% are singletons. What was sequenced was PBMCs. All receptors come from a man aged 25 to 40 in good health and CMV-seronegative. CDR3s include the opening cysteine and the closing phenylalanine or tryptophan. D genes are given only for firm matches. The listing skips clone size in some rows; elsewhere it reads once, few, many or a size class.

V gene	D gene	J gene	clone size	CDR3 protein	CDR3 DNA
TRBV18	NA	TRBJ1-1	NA	CASSPTGGTEAFF	TGTGCCAGCTCACCGACAGGTGGCACTGAAGCTTTCTTT
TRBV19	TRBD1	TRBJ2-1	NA	CASRQDRSVINEQFF	TGTGCCAGTAGGCAGGACAGGTCGGTTATCAATGAGCAGTTCTTC
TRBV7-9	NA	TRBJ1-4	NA	CASTGVREKLFF	TGTGCCAGCACAGGGGTTCGGGAAAAACTGTTTTTT
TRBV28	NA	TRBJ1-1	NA	CASSPLRASRGNTEAFF	TGTGCCAGCAGCCCGCTCCGGGCCTCCCGGGGAAACACTGAAGCTTTCTTT
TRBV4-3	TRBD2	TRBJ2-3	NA	CASSQDVAGGPPDTQYF	TGCGCCAGCAGCCAAGATGTGGCGGGGGGCCCCCCAGATACGCAGTATTTT
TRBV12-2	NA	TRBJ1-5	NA	CASRLERGRENQPQHF	TGTGCAAGTCGCTTAGAGAGAGGGAGGGAGAATCAGCCCCAGCATTTT
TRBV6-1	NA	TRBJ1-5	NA	CASTRAYNQPQHF	TGTGCCAGCACCAGGGCATACAATCAGCCCCAGCATTTT
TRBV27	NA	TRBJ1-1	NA	CASSFGRLGTEAFF	TGTGCCAGCAGTTTCGGGAGGTTGGGGACTGAAGCTTTCTTT
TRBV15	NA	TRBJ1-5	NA	CATSRPHPDRRYSNQPQHF	TGTGCCACCAGCAGACCCCACCCCGACAGGAGATATAGCAATCAGCCCCAGCATTTT
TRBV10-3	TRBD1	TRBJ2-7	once	CAISVGTGSSYEQYF	TGTGCCATCAGTGTAGGGACAGGGTCCTCCTACGAGCAGTACTTC
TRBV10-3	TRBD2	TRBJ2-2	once	CAISESTGGDTGELFF	TGTGCCATCAGTGAGTCGACGGGAGGGGACACCGGGGAGCTGTTTTTT
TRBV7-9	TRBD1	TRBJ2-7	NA	CASSLQGWGYEQYF	TGTGCCAGCAGCCTACAGGGGTGGGGATACGAGCAGTACTTC
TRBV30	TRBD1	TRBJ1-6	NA	CAWTGRQGTSPLHF	TGTGCCTGGACGGGAAGACAGGGAACTTCACCCCTCCACTTT
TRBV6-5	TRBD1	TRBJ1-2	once	CASSPRQGIGYGYTF	TGTGCCAGCAGTCCTAGACAGGGCATAGGGTATGGCTACACCTTC
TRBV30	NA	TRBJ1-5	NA	CAWSTGSNQPQHF	TGTGCCTGGAGTACAGGGAGCAATCAGCCCCAGCATTTT
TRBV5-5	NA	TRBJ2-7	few	CASSLASQGGLEQYF	TGTGCCAGCAGCTTGGCGTCCCAGGGAGGTCTTGAGCAGTACTTC
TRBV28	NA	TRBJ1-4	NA	CASSLGPGFGDEKLFF	TGTGCCAGCAGTTTGGGGCCAGGGTTTGGAGATGAAAAACTGTTTTTT
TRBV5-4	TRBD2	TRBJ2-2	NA	CASSFGLSGGKSTGELFF	TGTGCCAGCAGCTTTGGCCTCAGCGGGGGGAAGTCTACCGGGGAGCTGTTTTTT
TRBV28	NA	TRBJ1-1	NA	CASSFMPGPNTEAFF	TGTGCCAGCAGTTTCATGCCAGGGCCGAACACTGAAGCTTTCTTT
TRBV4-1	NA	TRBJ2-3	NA	CASSQDLGRTSTDTQYF	TGCGCCAGCAGCCAAGATCTGGGCAGGACTAGCACAGATACGCAGTATTTT
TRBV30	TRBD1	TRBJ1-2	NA	CAWSTTTGTGTGYTF	TGTGCCTGGAGTACAACAACCGGGACAGGGACGGGCTACACCTTC
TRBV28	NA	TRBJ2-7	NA	CASSLPGLLSYEQYF	TGTGCCAGCAGTCTCCCAGGTCTCCTCTCCTACGAGCAGTACTTC
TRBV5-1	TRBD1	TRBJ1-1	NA	CASSGGTGMAEAFF	TGCGCCAGCAGCGGGGGGACAGGGATGGCTGAAGCTTTCTTT
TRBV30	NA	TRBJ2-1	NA	CALTGNGDEQFF	TGTGCCTTAACAGGGAACGGGGATGAGCAGTTCTTC
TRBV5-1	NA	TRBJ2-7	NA	CASSPGVHEQYF	TGCGCCAGCAGCCCGGGAGTCCACGAGCAGTACTTC
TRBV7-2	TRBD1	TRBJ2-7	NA	CASSPRTGGYEQYF	TGTGCCAGCAGCCCTCGGACAGGCGGATACGAGCAGTACTTC
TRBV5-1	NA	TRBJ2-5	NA	CASSLEAGLSWWGYQETQYF	TGCGCCAGCAGCTTGGAGGCGGGACTGTCCTGGTGGGGGTACCAAGAGACCCAGTACTTC
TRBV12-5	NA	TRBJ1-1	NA	CASGPGYTEAFF	TGTGCTAGTGGTCCCGGTTACACTGAAGCTTTCTTT
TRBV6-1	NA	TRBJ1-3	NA	CASRQNSGNTIYF	TGTGCCAGCAGGCAGAACTCTGGAAACACCATATATTTT
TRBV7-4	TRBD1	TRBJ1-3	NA	CASSFTGVLGPVSGNTIYF	TGTGCCAGCAGCTTTACAGGGGTCCTTGGCCCTGTCTCTGGAAACACCATATATTTT
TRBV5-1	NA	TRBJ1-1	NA	CASSSPDYTEAFF	TGCGCCAGCAGCTCCCCAGATTACACTGAAGCTTTCTTT
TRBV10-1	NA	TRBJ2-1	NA	CASSDQKRGLNNEQFF	TGCGCCAGCAGTGATCAGAAACGCGGACTAAACAATGAGCAGTTCTTC
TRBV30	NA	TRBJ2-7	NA	CAWSDLRGQYF	TGTGCCTGGAGTGACCTCCGAGGGCAGTACTTC
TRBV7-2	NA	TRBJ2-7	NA	CASSSANTRAAYEQYF	TGTGCCAGCAGCTCCGCTAACACCCGAGCGGCCTACGAGCAGTACTTC
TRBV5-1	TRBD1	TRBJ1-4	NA	CASSLSGQTNEKLFF	TGCGCCAGCAGCTTATCGGGACAGACAAATGAAAAACTGTTTTTT